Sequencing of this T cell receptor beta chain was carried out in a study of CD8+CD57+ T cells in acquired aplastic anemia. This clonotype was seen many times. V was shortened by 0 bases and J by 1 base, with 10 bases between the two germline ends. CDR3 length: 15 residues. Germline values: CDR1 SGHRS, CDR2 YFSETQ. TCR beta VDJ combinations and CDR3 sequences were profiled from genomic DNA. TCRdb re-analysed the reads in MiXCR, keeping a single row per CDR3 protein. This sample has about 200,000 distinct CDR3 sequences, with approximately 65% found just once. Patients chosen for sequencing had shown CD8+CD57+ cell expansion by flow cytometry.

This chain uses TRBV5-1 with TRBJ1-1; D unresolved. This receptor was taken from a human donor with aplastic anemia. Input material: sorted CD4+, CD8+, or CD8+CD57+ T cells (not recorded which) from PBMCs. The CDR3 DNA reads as TGCGCCAGCAGCTTGGCTCCCCAAGCGAACACTGAAGCTTTCTTT. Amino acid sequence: CASSLAPQANTEAFF.